A selection of T cell receptor beta chains follows, all from one sample in a study of metastatic and nonmetastatic thyroid tumors. TCRdb reanalyzed the PCR reads with MiXCR. The data contain approximately 84,000 clones, 14% to 15% of them singletons. The specimen was blood. All receptors derive from a female donor with papillary thyroid cancer or a benign thyroid nodule (not recorded which). Some clones in this sample may be carry-over from other donors' samples. Both conserved end residues are part of each CDR3. A D gene is named only where the DNA matches it firmly.

CDR3 protein,V gene,D gene,J gene
CSVPTDTGAENTEAFF,TRBV29-1,TRBD1,TRBJ1-1
CASTGLPNTIYF,TRBV28,-,TRBJ1-3
CASSQVASRDRVSETQYF,TRBV4-2,TRBD1,TRBJ2-5
CASSQDSMQEQETQYF,TRBV4-1,-,TRBJ2-5
CASSPAEFYGYTF,TRBV18,-,TRBJ1-2
CASRGQGARQPQHF,TRBV28,TRBD1,TRBJ1-5
CASSEWETQYF,TRBV2,-,TRBJ2-5
CASSLSFGQGTNEKLFF,TRBV28,TRBD1,TRBJ1-4
CASSERLAGELFF,TRBV25-1,-,TRBJ2-2
CASGRFYGQYF,TRBV2,-,TRBJ2-7
CASSHWEGRGEQFF,TRBV5-8,TRBD2,TRBJ2-1
CASSPPPDRDGQETQYF,TRBV6-1,TRBD1,TRBJ2-5
CASSEVRGHGTGELFF,TRBV6-1,-,TRBJ2-2
CAWSPQGNQPQHF,TRBV30,-,TRBJ1-5
CASSLTSGGYNEQFF,TRBV7-3,TRBD2,TRBJ2-1
CASSKGGQGSEKLFF,TRBV2,TRBD1,TRBJ1-4
CSVREMAPGNTIYF,TRBV20-1,-,TRBJ1-3
CATSDPGANNDYEQYF,TRBV24-1,-,TRBJ2-7
CSARPDSPDTEAFF,TRBV20-1,-,TRBJ1-1
CASSYRSGDVNEQFF,TRBV5-5,-,TRBJ2-1
CATRSGTNEKLSF,TRBV7-9,-,TRBJ1-4
CASKAAGYTF,TRBV19,-,TRBJ1-2
CASSGYSNQPQHF,TRBV5-8,-,TRBJ1-5
CASSPNRGNGELFF,TRBV7-2,TRBD1,TRBJ2-2
CASSFPAASGRGGIGGELFF,TRBV7-2,-,TRBJ2-2
CASSYKGDPKFYEQYF,TRBV6-1,-,TRBJ2-7
CASSSGLGRVYTF,TRBV6-1,-,TRBJ1-2
CASSQVLGSHYGYTF,TRBV14,-,TRBJ1-2
CSARRAGVVETQYF,TRBV20-1,-,TRBJ2-5
CSARPLLDRVSYEQYF,TRBV20-1,TRBD1,TRBJ2-7
CASSETGLAGYEQYF,TRBV7-9,-,TRBJ2-7